One sample yielded the 22 T cell receptor beta chains listed below, sequenced in a study of Ad26.COV2.S vaccination and SARS-CoV-2 variants. Using immunoSEQ multiplex PCR, the repertoire was profiled, and TCRdb retains in-frame clones only, with some absent. This sample has hundreds of thousands of clones, with 85% to 90% found just once. Stated treatment: some 20 received Ad26.COV2.S at low or high dose, single or two shots; about 5 received placebo; per-sample allocation not given. Specimens were obtained on day 63 following the first vaccine or placebo injection. The input for sequencing was peripheral blood, taken in a trial of Ad26.COV2.S vaccine versus placebo. Every receptor here comes from a person between 18 and 65 years old who received the Ad26.COV2.S COVID-19 vaccine or a placebo.

This chain links TRBV7-2 with TRBJ2-6; TRBD2 is a possible D gene (6 bases). The CDR3 covers 15 residues. Germline loops: CDR1 SGHTA, CDR2 FQGNSA. The V gene lost 5 bases and the J gene lost 0 bases, with 8 bases spanning the gap. For the CDR3, the DNA is TGTGCCAGCAGCGCGGGACCCTCTGGGGCCAACGTCCTGACTTTC. Its translation is CASSAGPSGANVLTF.

The chain is built from TRBV28 and TRBJ1-2; D unclear. Germline values: CDR1 MDHEN, CDR2 SYDVKM. There are 12 residues in the CDR3. V lost 2 bases to trimming and J lost 11 bases, with 12 bases between them. The CDR3: CASSLSRSSYTF. The CDR3 nucleotides read TGTGCCAGCAGTTTAAGCAGGTCAAGTTACACCTTC.

The chain employs TRBV6-1 and TRBJ1-1; D unclear. CDR3 length: 16 residues. V was cut by 2 bases and J by 0 bases, with 13 bases left in between. Per germline, CDR1 MNHNS and CDR2 SASEGT. This chain's CDR3 is CASSEYLGVLNTEAFF. In DNA form, the CDR3 reads TGTGCCAGCAGTGAATATCTCGGGGTGTTGAACACTGAAGCTTTCTTT.

This chain joins TRBV6-2 or TRBV6-3 and TRBJ2-5; 11 nucleotides line up with TRBD2. The CDR3 loop spans 16 amino acids. V shed 2 bases and J 2 bases; nucleotides not matched to a gene: 4. Germline CDR1 and CDR2: MNHEY and SVGEGT. Written as DNA, the CDR3 is TGTGCCAGCAGTTACACCCTAGCGGGGGGTCAAGAGACCCAGTACTTC. Amino acids: CASSYTLAGGQETQYF.

The V gene is TRBV7-2, the J gene TRBJ2-1; a possible D gene is TRBD1 (6 bases). V was clipped by 0 bases and J by 4 bases, with 10 bases between them. Germline CDR1 SGHTA, CDR2 FQGNSA. There are 15 residues in the CDR3. CDR3 residues: CASSLADRSYNEQFF. The CDR3 DNA sequence: TGTGCCAGCAGCTTAGCGGACAGATCTTACAATGAGCAGTTCTTC.

This clone appeared once. V usage is TRBV7-2 and J usage is TRBJ1-2, with D possibly being TRBD1 (6 bases). The CDR3 contains 14 residues. Germline V gene sequence: CDR1 SGHTA, CDR2 FQGNSA. Trimming stripped 1 base from V and 8 bases from J, with 14 bases between. Here the CDR3 DNA reads TGTGCCAGCAGCTTAGGCTCCGGGGGCGAGGGCTACACCTTC. Its translation: CASSLGSGGEGYTF.

The rearrangement uses TRBV7-8 and TRBJ1-5; D is unclear. The CDR3 has 16 residues. Germline V gene sequence: CDR1 SGHVS, CDR2 FQNEAQ. The germline V and J ends were trimmed by 5 bases and 2 bases, with 16 bases remaining between them. Here the CDR3 DNA reads TGTGCCAGCAGCCCGAGGAAGGGTGATCGCAATCAGCCCCAGCATTTT. It translates to CASSPRKGDRNQPQHF.

This rearrangement joins TRBV18 to TRBJ1-2; possible D gene TRBD1, 5 bases. Looked up from germline, CDR1 is KGHSH and CDR2 is LQKENI. V was trimmed by 1 base and J by 7 bases, leaving 13 bases between them. This CDR3 spans 14 amino acids. In DNA, the CDR3 is TGTGCCAGCTCACCACAACGGGGGGAGTCTGGCTACACCTTC. The encoded protein is CASSPQRGESGYTF. Using reference TRBV18 and TRBJ1-2 for the parts outside the CDR3, the full variable domain is NAGVMQNPRHLVRRRGQEARLRCSPMKGHSHVYWYRQLPEEGLKFMVYLQKENIIDESGMPKERFSAEFPKEGPSILRIQQVVRGDSAAYFCASSPQRGESGYTFGSGTRLTVV.

The J gene is TRBJ1-5, the V gene TRBV5-6; D gene unclear. V lost 3 bases to trimming and J lost 5 bases, with 15 bases between them. There are 15 residues in the CDR3. The V gene's germline CDR1 is SGHDT and CDR2 YYEEEE. The DNA for the CDR3 is TGTGCCAGCAGCTCCCAGAATTTACCTTATCAGCCCCAGCATTTT. It codes for CASSSQNLPYQPQHF.

A few counts support this clone. The chain couples TRBV3-1 (or the pseudogene TRBV3-2) to TRBJ1-1, with D possibly TRBD1 on 5 matching bases. V gave up 1 base and J gave up 3 bases, with 9 bases separating them. The CDR3 has 14 amino acids. In germline, CDR1 is LGHDT, CDR2 YNNKEL (reference sequence). The CDR3 sequence is CASSQAVGDTEAFF. The CDR3 coding sequence is TGTGCCAGCAGCCAAGCGGTAGGGGACACTGAAGCTTTCTTT.

The J gene is TRBJ2-1, the V gene TRBV7-2; 8 bases line up with TRBD2. From germline, CDR1 is SGHTA and CDR2 FQGNSA. This CDR3 spans 15 amino acids. V trimming: 6 bases; J trimming: 8 bases; junction bases outside the gene matches: 12. The CDR3 DNA is TGTGCCAGCAGGCGATCGAGTAGCGGGGTCTATGAGCAGTTCTTC. This gives the protein CASRRSSSGVYEQFF.

V usage is TRBV9 and J usage is TRBJ2-1; the D is unclear. The germline V gene has CDR1 SGDLS and CDR2 YYNGEE. V dropped 0 bases and J dropped 9 bases, with 4 bases sitting between them. The CDR3 runs to 11 residues. CDR3 DNA sequence: TGTGCCAGCAGCGTAGGGAGTGAGCAGTTCTTC. This encodes CASSVGSEQFF.

The chain joins TRBV28 to TRBJ2-3; D is undetermined. Between the trimmed V and J ends, which lost 4 bases and 4 bases, there was a span of 18 bases. Germline values: CDR1 MDHEN, CDR2 SYDVKM. The CDR3 has 16 amino acids. CDR3 bases: TGTGCCAGCAGTTCCCTTTATCTGGGGTTGGCAGATACGCAGTATTTT. Translating gives CASSSLYLGLADTQYF.

This chain uses TRBV11-3 with TRBJ2-1, with TRBD1 matching over 7 bases. The CDR3 sequence is 15 residues long. With 2 bases clipped from V and 4 bases from J, the junction kept 5 bases outside the gene matches. From germline, CDR1 is SGHNT and CDR2 YENEEA. DNA for the CDR3: TGTGCCAGCAGCTTAAAGGACAGGCGTTACAATGAGCAGTTCTTC. It is translated as CASSLKDRRYNEQFF. The whole variable domain, remainder taken from reference TRBV11-3 and TRBJ2-1, is EAGVVQSPRYKIIEKKQPVAFWCNPISGHNTLYWYLQNLGQGPELLIRYENEEAVDDSQLPKDRFSAERLKGVDSTLKIQPAELGDSAVYLCASSLKDRRYNEQFFGPGTRLTVL.

The genes are TRBV4-3 and TRBJ1-4; the match to TRBD1 covers 9 bases. V shed 3 bases, J shed 5 bases, and the junction held 4 bases outside the gene matches. CDR3 size: 15 residues. Looked up from germline, CDR1 is LGHNA and CDR2 is YSLEER. The DNA for the CDR3 is TGCGCCAGCAGCCAGGGACAGGGTCCCAATGAAAAACTGTTTTTT. Residues: CASSQGQGPNEKLFF.

The J gene is TRBJ2-3, the V gene TRBV7-9; TRBD2 agrees at 14 bases. CDR3 size: 19 residues. The V gene's germline CDR1 is SEHNR and CDR2 FQNEAQ (reference sequence). Losses at the gene ends were 5 bases for V and 4 bases for J; bases not matched to a gene: 14. The CDR3 region has the DNA TGTGCCAGCAGCCTGACCGGGACTAGCGGGAGCGTTCAGGCAGATACGCAGTATTTT. The encoded protein is CASSLTGTSGSVQADTQYF. The entire variable domain, with the rest obtained from reference TRBV7-9 and TRBJ2-3, is as follows: DTGVSQNPRHKITKRGQNVTFRCDPISEHNRLYWYRQTLGQGPEFLTYFQNEAQLEKSRLLSDRFSAERPKGSFSTLEIQRTEQGDSAMYLCASSLTGTSGSVQADTQYFGPGTRLTVL.

This clone was counted a single time. The rearrangement joins TRBV7-8 to TRBJ1-1; no reliable D call. The CDR3 has 16 amino acids. Germline CDR1 and CDR2: SGHVS and FQNEAQ. Trimming removed 2 bases at V and 0 bases at J, with 13 bases between. DNA of the CDR3: TGTGCCAGCAGCTTAACAAGCTCGTTTGTGAACACTGAAGCTTTCTTT. It is translated as CASSLTSSFVNTEAFF.

The DNA for the CDR3 is TGTGCCAGCAGTGAAGAGGCGGGGGCGACCCAGTACTTC. It codes for CASSEEAGATQYF. The rearrangement links TRBV6-1 to TRBJ2-5; D perhaps matches TRBD2 (7 bases). CDR1 MNHNS and CDR2 SASEGT come from the germline V gene. Deletions cut 1 base from V and 7 bases from J, with 10 bases between. CDR3 size: 13 residues.

The V gene is TRBV28, the J gene TRBJ2-2; tentative D call: TRBD1 (9 bases). There are 15 residues in the CDR3. The V end was cut by 6 bases, the J end by 4 bases, with 15 bases between. Germline V gene lookup returns CDR1 MDHEN and CDR2 SYDVKM. CDR3 residues: CASSRGGQGTGELFF. The CDR3 DNA follows: TGTGCCAGCAGCCGGGGGGGACAGGGCACCGGGGAGCTGTTTTTT.

V is TRBV12-3 or TRBV12-4 and J is TRBJ2-7; D remains unclear. Between the trimmed V and J ends, which lost 1 base and 4 bases, there was a span of 8 bases. This CDR3 is 13 amino acids long. The CDR3 DNA is TGTGCCAGCAGTTTAGGCCCCCATTACGAGCAGTACGTC. Amino acids: CASSLGPHYEQYV.

The chain employs TRBV6-2 or TRBV6-3 and TRBJ2-7, with TRBD2 identical over 13 bases. Germline trimming cut 5 bases from V and 3 bases from J; bases unmatched to any gene: 1. CDR3 length: 14 amino acids. CDR1 and CDR2 from the germline V gene are MNHEY and SVGEGT. The CDR3 sequence: CASSRTSGSYEQYV. The CDR3 DNA reads as TGTGCCAGCAGTAGGACTAGCGGGAGCTACGAGCAGTACGTC.

The chain employs TRBV2 and TRBJ2-1; TRBD2 agrees at 9 bases. This CDR3 is 14 amino acids long. The germline gives CDR1 SNHLY, CDR2 FYNNEI. The V segment lost 7 bases and the J segment 4 bases; nucleotides outside the gene matches: 5. As DNA, the CDR3 is TGTGCCAGCACGGTGCTAGCGGGGTACAATGAGCAGTTCTTC. This gives the protein CASTVLAGYNEQFF. The full variable domain, with the rest looked up from reference TRBV2 and TRBJ2-1, is EPEVTQTPSHQVTQMGQEVILRCVPISNHLYFYWYRQILGQKVEFLVSFYNNEISEKSEIFDDQFSVERPDGSNFTLKIRSTKLEDSAMYFCASTVLAGYNEQFFGPGTRLTVL.